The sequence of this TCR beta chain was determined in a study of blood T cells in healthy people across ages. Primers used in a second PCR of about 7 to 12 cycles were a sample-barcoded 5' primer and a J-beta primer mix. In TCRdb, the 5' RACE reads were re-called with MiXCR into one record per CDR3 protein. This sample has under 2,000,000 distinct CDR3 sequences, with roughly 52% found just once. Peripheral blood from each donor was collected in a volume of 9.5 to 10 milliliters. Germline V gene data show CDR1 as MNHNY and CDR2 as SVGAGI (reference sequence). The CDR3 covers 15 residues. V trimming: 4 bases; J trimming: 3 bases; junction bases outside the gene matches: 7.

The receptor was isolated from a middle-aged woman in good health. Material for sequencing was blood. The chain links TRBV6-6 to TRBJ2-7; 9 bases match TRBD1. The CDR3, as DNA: TGTGCCAGCAGTTGGCCGGGACAGGGACACTACGAGCAGTACTTC. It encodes CASSWPGQGHYEQYF.